The text below deals with one T cell receptor beta chain. The repertoire was sequenced with immunoSEQ multiplex PCR; TCRdb's copy has only in-frame clones and lacks some. The sample gives about 120,000 clones, 87% of which show up once; roughly an eighth is in the top ten. Per germline, CDR1 SGHRS and CDR2 YFSETQ. This CDR3 is 15 amino acids long. The germline V and J ends were trimmed by 0 bases and 3 bases, with 12 bases remaining between them. This record comes from a study of control samples from healthy donors and cancer patients. The source material was blood. The chain is built from TRBV5-1 and TRBJ1-2; D is unresolved. The TCR sequence derives from a man aged 25 to 45 in good health. The CDR3 DNA reads TGCGCCAGCAGCTTGGAGAAGGTGACCGACTATGGCTACACCTTC. Translation gives CASSLEKVTDYGYTF.